The present T cell receptor beta chain was sequenced within a study of T cells in Graves' hyperthyroidism and ophthalmopathy. Uncontrolled infection, other autoimmune disease, pregnancy or lactation barred patients from enrollment. PBMCs were obtained from about 9 ml fresh peripheral blood. RNA transcripts were the template for amplifying TCR beta CDR3 regions. First-round RT-PCR of the TCR CDR3 relied on the HTBI primer set. MiXCR, run by TCRdb on the multiplex PCR reads, gives a single entry per CDR3 protein. The data show about 640,000 distinct CDR3 sequences, about 20% seen once. CDR3 length: 16 amino acids. With 6 bases clipped from V and 2 bases from J, the junction kept 11 bases outside the gene matches.

This chain joins TRBV12-3 or TRBV12-4 and TRBJ1-2; 8 nucleotides agree with TRBD1. The TCR was taken from a young man with Graves' ophthalmopathy. Specimen: blood. CDR3 sequence (DNA): TGTGCCAGCAGCTTGACCGGGACAGGCGGAAACTATGGCTACACCTTC. Residues: CASSLTGTGGNYGYTF.